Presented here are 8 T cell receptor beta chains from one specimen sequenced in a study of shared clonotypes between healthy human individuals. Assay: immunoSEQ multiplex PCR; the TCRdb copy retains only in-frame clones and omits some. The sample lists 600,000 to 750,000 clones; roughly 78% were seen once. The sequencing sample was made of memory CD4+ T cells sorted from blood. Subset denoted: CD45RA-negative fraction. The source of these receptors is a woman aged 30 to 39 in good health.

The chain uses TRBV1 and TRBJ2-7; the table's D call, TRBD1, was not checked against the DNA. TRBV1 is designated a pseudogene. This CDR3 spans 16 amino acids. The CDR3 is CTSSYTGDRTNYEQYF. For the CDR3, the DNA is TGCACCAGCAGCTATACCGGGGACAGGACAAACTACGAGCAGTACTTC.

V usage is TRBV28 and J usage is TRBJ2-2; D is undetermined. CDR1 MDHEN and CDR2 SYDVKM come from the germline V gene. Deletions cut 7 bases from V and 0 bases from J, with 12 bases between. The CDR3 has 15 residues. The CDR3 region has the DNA TGTGCCAGCACCCGGACCCGAACGAACACCGGGGAGCTGTTTTTT. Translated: CASTRTRTNTGELFF.

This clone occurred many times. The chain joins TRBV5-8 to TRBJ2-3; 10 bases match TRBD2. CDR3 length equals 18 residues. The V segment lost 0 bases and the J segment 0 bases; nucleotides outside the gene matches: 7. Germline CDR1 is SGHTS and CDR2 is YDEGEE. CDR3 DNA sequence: TGTGCCAGCAGCTTGGTCTTCGGACTAGCGGACAGCACAGATACGCAGTATTTT. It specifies CASSLVFGLADSTDTQYF.

The CDR3 loop is CASSNGQNTEAFF. In DNA form, the CDR3 reads TGTGCCAGCAGCAACGGACAGAACACTGAAGCTTTCTTT. The rearrangement links TRBV7-6 to TRBJ1-1; D perhaps matches TRBD1 (5 bases). This CDR3 comprises 13 residues. Germline V gene lookup returns CDR1 SGHVS and CDR2 FNYEAQ. The ends were cut back, 5 bases at V and 1 base at J, with 8 bases in the middle.

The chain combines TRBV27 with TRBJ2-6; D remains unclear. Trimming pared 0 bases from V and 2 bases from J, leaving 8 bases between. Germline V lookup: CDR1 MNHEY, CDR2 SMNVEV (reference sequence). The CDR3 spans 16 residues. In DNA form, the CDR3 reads TGTGCCAGCAGTTTATCGTGGGGTGCTGGGGCCAACGTCCTGACTTTC. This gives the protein CASSLSWGAGANVLTF.

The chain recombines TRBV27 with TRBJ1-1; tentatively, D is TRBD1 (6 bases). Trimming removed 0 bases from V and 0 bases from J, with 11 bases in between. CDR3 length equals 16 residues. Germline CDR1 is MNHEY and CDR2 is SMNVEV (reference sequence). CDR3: CASSLSAGTMNTEAFF. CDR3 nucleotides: TGTGCCAGCAGTTTATCGGCAGGGACAATGAACACTGAAGCTTTCTTT.

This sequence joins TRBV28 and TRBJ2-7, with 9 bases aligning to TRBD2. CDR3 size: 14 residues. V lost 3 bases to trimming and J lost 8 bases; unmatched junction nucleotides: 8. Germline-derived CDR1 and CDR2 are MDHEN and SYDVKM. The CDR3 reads CASSLMTSGGQQYF. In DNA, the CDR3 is TGTGCCAGCAGTTTGATGACTAGCGGCGGCCAGCAGTACTTC.

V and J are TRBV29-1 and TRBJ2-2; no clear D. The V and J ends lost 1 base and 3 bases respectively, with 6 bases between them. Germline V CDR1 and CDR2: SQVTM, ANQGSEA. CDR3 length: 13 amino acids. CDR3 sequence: CSVEVRHTGELFF. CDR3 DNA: TGCAGCGTTGAAGTGCGGCACACCGGGGAGCTGTTTTTT.